The 10 T cell receptor beta chains listed next were all sequenced from one sample in a study of PD-L1 blockade in urothelial cancer. Time point here: pretreatment peripheral blood. Clones were sequenced by immunoSEQ multiplex PCR, and TCRdb holds only the in-frame ones, with some missing. The sample records about 72,000 clones, almost 90% being singletons. The source was PBMCs, collected around atezolizumab (anti-PD-L1) treatment. Receptors originate from a man aged 70 or older with urothelial cancer.

The rearrangement uses TRBV27 and TRBJ1-1; 9 bases match TRBD1. V dropped 4 bases and J dropped 4; count of bases not matched to a gene: 10. Germline CDR1 MNHEY, CDR2 SMNVEV (reference sequence). This CDR3 has 16 residues. The CDR3 DNA follows: TGTGCCAGCAGTTACTGGCACAGGGGGCCAGGCACTGAAGCTTTCTTT. It yields the protein CASSYWHRGPGTEAFF.

The chain joins TRBV28 to TRBJ1-4; D perhaps matches TRBD1 (5 bases). The CDR3 loop spans 16 amino acids. CDR1 MDHEN and CDR2 SYDVKM come from the germline V gene. V was pared by 7 bases and J by 0 bases, with 15 bases between. In DNA form, the CDR3 reads TGTGCCAGCACACATCCTGACAGTTCAACTAATGAAAAACTGTTTTTT. Protein product: CASTHPDSSTNEKLFF. The variable domain in full, with the rest retrieved from reference TRBV28 and TRBJ1-4, is DVKVTQSSRYLVKRTGEKVFLECVQDMDHENMFWYRQDPGLGLRLIYFSYDVKMKEKGDIPEGYSVSREKKERFSLILESASTNQTSMYLCASTHPDSSTNEKLFFGSGTQLSVL.

The chain has TRBV7-9 and TRBJ2-2; the match to TRBD2 covers 8 bases. Germline CDR1 is SEHNR and CDR2 is FQNEAQ (reference sequence). The V gene end was trimmed by 7 bases and the J gene end by 3 bases; junction bases not matched to a gene: 10. This CDR3 is 16 amino acids long. The CDR3 sequence: CASTPLAGPDTGELFF. CDR3 nucleotide sequence: TGTGCCAGCACCCCCCTAGCGGGCCCGGACACCGGGGAGCTGTTTTTT.

The genes are TRBV28 and TRBJ2-1; D is unresolved. Trimming stripped 10 bases from V and 6 bases from J, with 13 bases between. Germline CDR1 and CDR2: MDHEN and SYDVKM. The CDR3 covers 12 residues. The CDR3 nucleotides read TGTGCCACGCGGCAGTATGGCAATGAGCAGTTCTTC. Translated, it gives CATRQYGNEQFF.

The chain employs TRBV2 and TRBJ2-2; TRBD2 agrees at 14 bases. The germline gives CDR1 SNHLY, CDR2 FYNNEI. The CDR3 is 17 amino acids. J gave up 0 bases and V 6 bases, and 3 bases lay outside the gene matches. The CDR3 reads CASSGLAGGANTGELFF. CDR3 bases: TGTGCCAGCAGCGGACTAGCGGGAGGCGCGAACACCGGGGAGCTGTTTTTT. The full variable domain, in which reference TRBV2 and TRBJ2-2 provide the parts outside the CDR3, is EPEVTQTPSHQVTQMGQEVILRCVPISNHLYFYWYRQILGQKVEFLVSFYNNEISEKSEIFDDQFSVERPDGSNFTLKIRSTKLEDSAMYFCASSGLAGGANTGELFFGEGSRLTVL.

The chain has TRBV9 and TRBJ2-7, with TRBD2 matching over 13 bases. The CDR3 totals 15 residues. Germline assignment: CDR1 SGDLS and CDR2 YYNGEE. V lost 3 bases to trimming and J lost 6 bases; unmatched junction nucleotides: 6. The CDR3 reads CASSGTGLAGAEQYF. The CDR3 DNA reads as TGTGCCAGCAGCGGAACCGGACTAGCGGGAGCCGAGCAGTACTTC.

The rearrangement links TRBV6-5 to TRBJ2-1; 10 nucleotides agree with TRBD2. In germline, CDR1 is MNHEY, CDR2 SVGAGI. J lost 10 bases, V lost 2 bases, and 11 bases had no gene match. CDR3 length: 16 residues. This CDR3 reads CASSYITSGKWKEQFF. Written as DNA, the CDR3 is TGTGCCAGCAGTTACATCACTAGCGGGAAATGGAAGGAGCAGTTCTTC.

The V gene is TRBV7-3, the J gene TRBJ2-1, with TRBD2 identical over 9 bases. Germline-derived CDR1 and CDR2 are SGHTA and FQGTGA. This CDR3 spans 14 amino acids. With 5 bases clipped from V and 10 bases from J, the junction kept 9 bases outside the gene matches. The CDR3 loop reads CASSPAGGGNEQFF. The DNA for the CDR3 is TGTGCCAGCAGCCCGGCGGGAGGGGGCAACGAGCAGTTCTTC.

The J gene is TRBJ1-6, the V gene TRBV5-4; TRBD1 agrees at 8 bases. Germline values: CDR1 SGHNT, CDR2 YYREEE (reference sequence). J was trimmed by 7 bases and V by 5 bases; bases with no gene match: 2. This CDR3 has 13 amino acids. The CDR3 coding sequence is TGTGCCAGCAGGCAGGGGGCCAATTCACCCCTCCACTTT. It specifies CASRQGANSPLHF. The full variable domain, with the rest looked up from reference TRBV5-4 and TRBJ1-6, is ETGVTQSPTHLIKTRGQQVTLRCSSQSGHNTVSWYQQALGQGPQFIFQYYREEENGRGNFPPRFSGLQFPNYSSELNVNALELDDSALYLCASRQGANSPLHFGNGTRLTVT.

The rearrangement uses TRBV7-3 and TRBJ2-1; maybe TRBD2 (5 bases). Germline CDR1 reads SGHTA; CDR2 reads FQGTGA. The CDR3 has 13 residues. Trimming took 3 bases from V and 2 from J, leaving 5 bases between them. CDR3 DNA: TGTGCCAGCAGCTTCGGGGCCTACAATGAGCAGTTCTTC. It is translated as CASSFGAYNEQFF.